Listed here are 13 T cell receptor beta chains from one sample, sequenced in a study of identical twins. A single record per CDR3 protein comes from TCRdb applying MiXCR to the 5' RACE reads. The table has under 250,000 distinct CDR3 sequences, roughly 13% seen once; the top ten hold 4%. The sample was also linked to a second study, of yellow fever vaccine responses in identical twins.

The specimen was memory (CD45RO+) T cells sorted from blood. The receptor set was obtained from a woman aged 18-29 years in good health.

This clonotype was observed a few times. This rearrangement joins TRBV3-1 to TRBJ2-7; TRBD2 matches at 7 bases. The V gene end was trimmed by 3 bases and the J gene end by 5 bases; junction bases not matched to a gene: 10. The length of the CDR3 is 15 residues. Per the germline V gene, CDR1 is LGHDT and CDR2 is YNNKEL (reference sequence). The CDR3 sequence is CASSQTPGTIHEQYF. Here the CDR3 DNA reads TGTGCCAGCAGCCAGACCCCCGGGACTATCCACGAGCAGTACTTC.

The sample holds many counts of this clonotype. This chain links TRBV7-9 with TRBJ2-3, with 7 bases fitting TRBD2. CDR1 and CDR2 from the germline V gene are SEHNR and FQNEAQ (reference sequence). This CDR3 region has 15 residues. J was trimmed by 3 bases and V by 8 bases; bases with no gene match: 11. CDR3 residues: CASAYGSGRTDTQYF. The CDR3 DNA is TGTGCCAGCGCGTATGGTAGCGGGCGAACAGATACGCAGTATTTT.

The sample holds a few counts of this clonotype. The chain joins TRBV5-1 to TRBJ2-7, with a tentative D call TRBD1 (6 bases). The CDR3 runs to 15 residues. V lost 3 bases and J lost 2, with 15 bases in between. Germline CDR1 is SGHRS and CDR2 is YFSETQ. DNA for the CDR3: TGCGCCAGCAGCTGGACACCAGGGGAAACCTACGAGCAGTACTTC. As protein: CASSWTPGETYEQYF.

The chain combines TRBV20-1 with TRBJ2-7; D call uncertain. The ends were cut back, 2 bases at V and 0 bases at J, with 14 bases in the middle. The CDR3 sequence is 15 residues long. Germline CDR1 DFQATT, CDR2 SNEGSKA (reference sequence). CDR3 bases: TGCAGTGCTAGATCCTACACCGAAAGCTCCTACGAGCAGTACTTC. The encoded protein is CSARSYTESSYEQYF.

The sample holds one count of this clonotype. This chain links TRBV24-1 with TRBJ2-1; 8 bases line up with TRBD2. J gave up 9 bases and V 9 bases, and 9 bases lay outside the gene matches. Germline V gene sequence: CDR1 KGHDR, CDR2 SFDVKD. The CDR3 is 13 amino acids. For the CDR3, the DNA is TGTGCCACCGCCAGCGGGAGTTTTAGTGAGCAGTTCTTC. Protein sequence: CATASGSFSEQFF.

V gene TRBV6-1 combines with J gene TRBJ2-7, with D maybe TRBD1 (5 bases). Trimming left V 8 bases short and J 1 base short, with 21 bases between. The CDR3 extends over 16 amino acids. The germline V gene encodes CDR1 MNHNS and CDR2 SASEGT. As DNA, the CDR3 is TGTGCCAGCCAGAGCCCCATGACAGTAGGTTCCTACGAGCAGTACTTC. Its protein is CASQSPMTVGSYEQYF.

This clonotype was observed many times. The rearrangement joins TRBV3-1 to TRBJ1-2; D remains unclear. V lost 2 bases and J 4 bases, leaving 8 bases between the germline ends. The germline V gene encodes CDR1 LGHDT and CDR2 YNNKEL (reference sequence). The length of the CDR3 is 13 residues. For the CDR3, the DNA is TGTGCCAGCAGCCAACAGCTAGGCTATGGCTACACCTTC. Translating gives CASSQQLGYGYTF. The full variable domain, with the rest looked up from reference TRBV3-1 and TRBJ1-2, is DTAVSQTPKYLVTQMGNDKSIKCEQNLGHDTMYWYKQDSKKFLKIMFSYNNKELIINETVPNRFSPKSPDKAHLNLHINSLELGDSAVYFCASSQQLGYGYTFGSGTRLTVV.

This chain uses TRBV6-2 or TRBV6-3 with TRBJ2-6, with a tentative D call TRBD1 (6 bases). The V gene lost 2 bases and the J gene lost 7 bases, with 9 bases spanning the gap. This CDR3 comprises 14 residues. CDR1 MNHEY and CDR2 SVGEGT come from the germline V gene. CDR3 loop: CASSYQGIANVLTF. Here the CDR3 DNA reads TGTGCCAGCAGTTACCAGGGGATTGCCAACGTCCTGACTTTC.

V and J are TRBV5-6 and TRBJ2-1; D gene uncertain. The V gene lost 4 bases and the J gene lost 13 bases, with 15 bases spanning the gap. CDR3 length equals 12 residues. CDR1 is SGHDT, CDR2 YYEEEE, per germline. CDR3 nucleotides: TGTGCCAGCAGCCAACGAAGGTTAAGTCAGTTCTTC. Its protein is CASSQRRLSQFF.

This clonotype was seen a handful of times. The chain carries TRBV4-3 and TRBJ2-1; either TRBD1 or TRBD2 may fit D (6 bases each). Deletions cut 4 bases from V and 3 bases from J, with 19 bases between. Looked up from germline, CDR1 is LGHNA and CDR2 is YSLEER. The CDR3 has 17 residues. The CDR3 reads CASSRSLLGGDYNEQFF. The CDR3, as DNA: TGCGCCAGCAGCCGATCCCTTCTGGGGGGCGACTACAATGAGCAGTTCTTC.

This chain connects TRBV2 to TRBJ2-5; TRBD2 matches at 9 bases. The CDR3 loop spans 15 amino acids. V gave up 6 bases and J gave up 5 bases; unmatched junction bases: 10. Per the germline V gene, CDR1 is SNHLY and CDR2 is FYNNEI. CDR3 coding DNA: TGTGCCAGCAGGGGGACTAGCCAAGAGAGGGAGACCCAGTACTTC. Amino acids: CASRGTSQERETQYF.

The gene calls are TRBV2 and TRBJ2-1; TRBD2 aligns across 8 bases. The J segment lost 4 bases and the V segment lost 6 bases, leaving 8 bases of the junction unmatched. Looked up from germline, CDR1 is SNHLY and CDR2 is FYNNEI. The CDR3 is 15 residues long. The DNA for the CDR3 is TGTGCCAGCAGCATAACCGGACTAGCTTACAATGAGCAGTTCTTC. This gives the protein CASSITGLAYNEQFF.

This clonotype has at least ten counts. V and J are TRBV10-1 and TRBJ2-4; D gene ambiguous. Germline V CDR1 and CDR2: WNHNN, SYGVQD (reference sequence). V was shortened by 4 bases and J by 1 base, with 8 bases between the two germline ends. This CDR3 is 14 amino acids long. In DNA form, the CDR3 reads TGCGCCAGCAGTGGGCTGGGGGCCAAAAACATTCAGTACTTC. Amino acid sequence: CASSGLGAKNIQYF.